These 13 T cell receptor beta chains originate from one sample sequenced in a study of cytomegalovirus exposure and HLA in healthy donors (dated by TCRdb to about 2017). Preparation of the library involved the immunoSEQ multiplex PCR assay. A mixture of 60 forward primers for TCR Vbeta segments and 13 reverse primers for TCR Jbeta segments was used in the multiplex PCR. TCRdb took over this immuneACCESS table, retaining in-frame rearrangements with V and J assigned. Such tables are incomplete; in checked studies, under half of the missing clones stem from an unresolved V gene, and the remainder is unexplained. The sample has roughly 120,000 clones on record, roughly 68% of them singletons. Of the sample, about 4.4% falls within the top ten clones. Sequencing was done on a sample of PBMCs. These receptors all stem from a woman between 45 and 65 years old in good health and CMV-seropositive.

The V call is TRBV6-1, the J call TRBJ1-2, with 7 positions matching TRBD1. The trim removed 1 base at V and 4 bases at J, leaving 9 bases unmatched. CDR1 is MNHNS and CDR2 is SASEGT in the germline V gene. This CDR3 spans 16 amino acids. The CDR3 region has the DNA TGTGCCAGCAGTGAAGTCCCCCAAACAGGGGTCTATGGCTACACCTTC. This translates into CASSEVPQTGVYGYTF.

The sample holds a few counts of this clone. The chain uses TRBV11-2 and TRBJ2-7; 7 bases match TRBD2. Germline V gives CDR1 SGHAT, CDR2 FQNNGV. V lost 6 bases, J lost 2 bases, and 10 bases stayed unmatched. The CDR3 covers 15 residues. The CDR3 region is CASRDVRGKPYEQYF. Here the CDR3 DNA reads TGTGCCAGCAGGGACGTGCGGGGGAAACCCTACGAGCAGTACTTC.

Concerning this clone itself: The sample holds other DNA sequences that translate to the same CDR3. J is TRBJ1-1 and V is TRBV10-1; D is possibly TRBD1 (5 bases). The CDR3 totals 11 residues. Looked up from germline, CDR1 is WNHNN and CDR2 is SYGVQD (reference sequence). V lost 5 bases, J lost 5 bases, and 6 bases lay in between. CDR3 amino acids: CASSRGTEAFF. CDR3 sequence (DNA): TGCGCCAGCAGTAGGGGTACTGAAGCTTTCTTT.

The chain is built from TRBV7-3 and TRBJ1-2; the D is unclear. Germline lookup yields CDR1 SGHTA and CDR2 FQGTGA. This CDR3 is built from 15 residues. V dropped 1 base and J dropped 4 bases, with 13 bases sitting between them. CDR3 nucleotide sequence: TGTGCCAGCAGCTTAAATCCCGGGGTATCCTATGGCTACACCTTC. This translates into CASSLNPGVSYGYTF.

The gene calls are TRBV6-1 and TRBJ1-4; the D gene is possibly TRBD1 (6 bases). Trimming shortened V by 3 bases and J by 8 bases, and 10 bases separated the two germline ends. The germline V gene has CDR1 MNHNS and CDR2 SASEGT. CDR3 length: 13 amino acids. The CDR3 loop reads CASSDSGVEKLFF. The DNA for the CDR3 is TGTGCCAGCAGTGATTCAGGGGTCGAAAAACTGTTTTTT.

This clone was recorded only once. The CDR3 sequence: CASRGQGVSYEQYF. DNA of the CDR3: TGTGCCAGCAGGGGACAGGGGGTCTCCTACGAGCAGTACTTC. This chain links TRBV25-1 with TRBJ2-7, with 11 nucleotides matching TRBD1. Losses at the gene ends were 6 bases for V and 0 bases for J; bases not matched to a gene: 1. The CDR3 sequence is 14 residues long. CDR1 MGHDK and CDR2 SYGVNS come from the germline V gene.

The chain couples TRBV29-1 to TRBJ2-3, with 16 bases matching TRBD2. This CDR3 comprises 22 residues. V shed 3 bases, J shed 4 bases, and the junction held 22 bases outside the gene matches. Germline lookup yields CDR1 SQVTM and CDR2 ANQGSEA. This CDR3 reads CSVDGDSSPGLAGGGYADTQYF. Written as DNA, the CDR3 is TGCAGCGTTGACGGGGACAGCTCACCGGGACTAGCGGGGGGGGGCTACGCAGATACGCAGTATTTT.

This chain connects TRBV7-6 to TRBJ2-7; weak D call: TRBD1 (5 bases). Germline V gene sequence: CDR1 SGHVS, CDR2 FNYEAQ. V was shortened by 5 bases and J by 6 bases, with 26 bases between the two germline ends. There are 17 residues in the CDR3. This CDR3 reads CASSPVAGAGKVIEQYF. In DNA form, the CDR3 reads TGTGCCAGCAGCCCAGTCGCTGGGGCAGGAAAGGTGATCGAGCAGTACTTC.

This chain joins TRBV10-3 and TRBJ2-4; a possible D gene is TRBD1 (6 bases). This CDR3 contains 13 residues. The germline CDR1 and CDR2 sequences are ENHRY and SYGVKD. Trimming stripped 6 bases from V and 8 bases from J, with 14 bases between. The CDR3 region has the DNA TGTGCCATCAGGCAGGGGATGGGGGACATTCAGTACTTC. It is translated as CAIRQGMGDIQYF.

The rearrangement links TRBV6-5 to TRBJ2-7; no clear D gene. CDR1 and CDR2 from the germline V gene are MNHEY and SVGAGI. This CDR3 has 13 amino acids. V was cut by 2 bases and J by 2 bases, with 7 bases left in between. In DNA, the CDR3 is TGTGCCAGCAGTTACCTCGCAGCCTACGAGCAGTACTTC. Translated, it gives CASSYLAAYEQYF.

The chain recombines TRBV9 with TRBJ2-3; 9 bases align to TRBD2. Germline lookup yields CDR1 SGDLS and CDR2 YYNGEE. V shed 3 bases, J shed 2 bases, and the junction held 7 bases outside the gene matches. CDR3 size: 16 residues. The CDR3 loop reads CASSDSSSGNTDTQYF. Written as DNA, the CDR3 is TGTGCCAGCAGCGACAGCTCTAGCGGGAACACAGATACGCAGTATTTT. The variable domain in full, completed from reference TRBV9 and TRBJ2-3, reads DSGVTQTPKHLITATGQRVTLRCSPRSGDLSVYWYQQSLDQGLQFLIQYYNGEERAKGNILERFSAQQFPDLHSELNLSSLELGDSALYFCASSDSSSGNTDTQYFGPGTRLTVL.

The V and J genes are TRBV10-3 and TRBJ1-2, with D tentatively TRBD1 (5 bases). V was shortened by 4 bases and J by 1 base, with 7 bases between the two germline ends. The CDR3 sequence is 13 residues long. Per germline, CDR1 ENHRY and CDR2 SYGVKD. This chain's CDR3 is CAISVDSNYGYTF. The CDR3, as DNA: TGTGCCATCAGTGTAGACAGTAACTATGGCTACACCTTC.

The chain recombines TRBV7-7 with TRBJ2-3; D is ambiguous. Between the trimmed V and J ends, which lost 2 bases and 6 bases, there was a span of 12 bases. Germline loops: CDR1 SSHAT, CDR2 FNYEAQ (reference sequence). The CDR3 runs to 14 residues. The CDR3, as DNA: TGTGCCAGCAGCTTATCCCACCCGGTGGATACGCAGTATTTT. Amino acids: CASSLSHPVDTQYF.